The 20 T cell receptor beta chains in this list originate from one sample, sequenced in a study of blood T cells in healthy people across ages. A J-beta primer mix and a sample-barcoded 5' primer were used in a second PCR of about 7 to 12 cycles. TCRdb reprocessed the 5' RACE reads via MiXCR and lists one record per CDR3 protein. Of about 1.1 million distinct CDR3 sequences detected, roughly two fifths appear once; the ten largest clones hold about an eighth. The specimen was blood. These receptors all come from a man younger than 30 in good health.

The chain employs TRBV7-9 and TRBJ2-3; 10 positions match TRBD2. The J segment lost 4 bases and the V segment lost 11 bases, leaving 3 bases of the junction unmatched. Germline V gene data show CDR1 as SEHNR and CDR2 as FQNEAQ (reference sequence). The CDR3 runs to 12 residues. The CDR3 protein is CAGLAGADTQYF. In DNA form, the CDR3 reads TGTGCCGGCCTAGCGGGGGCAGATACGCAGTATTTT.

The chain employs TRBV3-1 and TRBJ2-5; 9 bases fit TRBD2. The germline V gene encodes CDR1 LGHDT and CDR2 YNNKEL (reference sequence). The CDR3 contains 18 residues. V shed 2 bases and J 7 bases; nucleotides not matched to a gene: 17. The chain's CDR3 is CASSQMVAGARPTGTQYF. The CDR3, as DNA: TGTGCCAGCAGCCAAATGGTAGCGGGGGCCCGCCCGACCGGGACCCAGTACTTC.

The chain combines TRBV4-1 with TRBJ1-1, with 7 bases matching TRBD1. Unmatched junction bases numbered 16, after V lost 2 bases and J lost 7 bases. CDR3 length: 17 residues. The germline V gene has CDR1 MGHRA and CDR2 YSYEKL. The CDR3: CASSQQDRRGGKGEAFF. CDR3 DNA: TGCGCCAGCAGCCAACAGGACAGGCGCGGTGGTAAAGGTGAAGCTTTCTTT.

V and J are TRBV7-6 and TRBJ1-1; D uncertain. V lost 0 bases and J lost 1, with 6 bases in between. CDR1 and CDR2 (germline): SGHVS, FNYEAQ. CDR3 length: 14 amino acids. This chain's CDR3 is CASSLAPRNTEAFF. CDR3 bases: TGTGCCAGCAGCTTAGCGCCTCGGAACACTGAAGCTTTCTTT.

This clonotype was found a few times. V and J are TRBV4-3 and TRBJ1-2, with unresolved D. Trimming left V 0 bases short and J 9 bases short, with 14 bases between. The CDR3 sequence is 14 residues long. The germline V gene has CDR1 LGHNA and CDR2 YSLEER. CDR3 sequence reads: CASSQEMEFASYTF. The CDR3 DNA follows: TGCGCCAGCAGCCAAGAGATGGAATTTGCGAGCTACACCTTC.

J is TRBJ2-1 and V is TRBV10-2; D ambiguous. V was cut by 5 bases and J by 5 bases, with 10 bases left in between. This CDR3 has 13 residues. Germline loops: CDR1 WSHSY, CDR2 SAAADI. The CDR3 region has the DNA TGCGCCAGCAGTACGACTCTGGACAATGAGCAGTTCTTC. Its protein product is CASSTTLDNEQFF.

This clonotype has only a few counts. This chain uses TRBV5-5 with TRBJ2-1, with D unresolved. This CDR3 has 13 residues. V was cut by 5 bases and J by 7 bases, with 13 bases left in between. Germline assignment: CDR1 SGHKS and CDR2 YYEKEE (reference sequence). The CDR3 DNA reads TGTGCCAGCAGTCCCTCCTATAGGAATGAGCAGTTCTTC. Translation: CASSPSYRNEQFF.

This chain uses TRBV6-1 with TRBJ2-3; D is possibly TRBD1 (5 bases). Germline CDR1 MNHNS, CDR2 SASEGT. Trimming pared 6 bases from V and 0 bases from J, leaving 10 bases between. The CDR3 loop spans 14 amino acids. This CDR3 is CASRMDMSTDTQYF. The CDR3 nucleotides read TGTGCCAGCAGGATGGACATGAGCACAGATACGCAGTATTTT.

This clonotype occurred a few times. This sequence joins TRBV6-6 and TRBJ1-5, with 8 bases identical to TRBD1. The V gene end was trimmed by 4 bases and the J gene end by 7 bases; junction bases not matched to a gene: 6. CDR1 and CDR2 from the germline V gene are MNHNY and SVGAGI (reference sequence). The CDR3 has 14 residues. The CDR3: CASSFTGGEQPQHF. CDR3 DNA sequence: TGTGCCAGCAGTTTTACAGGGGGTGAGCAGCCCCAGCATTTT.

V gene TRBV12-5 combines with J gene TRBJ1-1; TRBD1 matches 8 bases. V was pared by 1 base and J by 3 bases, with 4 bases of the junction left unmatched. The germline gives CDR1 LGHNT, CDR2 FRNRAP. The CDR3 extends over 15 amino acids. The CDR3 protein is CASGLGDRPDTEAFF. CDR3 nucleotide sequence: TGTGCTAGTGGTTTGGGGGACAGGCCGGACACTGAAGCTTTCTTT. Looking up the rest from reference TRBV12-5 and TRBJ1-1 gives the full variable domain: DARVTQTPRHKVTEMGQEVTMRCQPILGHNTVFWYRQTMMQGLELLAYFRNRAPLDDSGMPKDRFSAEMPDATLATLKIQPSEPRDSAVYFCASGLGDRPDTEAFFGQGTRLTVV.

This chain uses TRBV5-1 with TRBJ1-2; no definite D call. The CDR3 loop spans 15 amino acids. Trimming shortened V by 0 bases and J by 6 bases, and 15 bases separated the two germline ends. Germline V gene sequence: CDR1 SGHRS, CDR2 YFSETQ. This chain's CDR3 is CASSLELGGRDGYTF. CDR3 bases: TGCGCCAGCAGCTTGGAACTGGGCGGAAGAGATGGCTACACCTTC. Full variable domain (remainder filled in from reference TRBV5-1 and TRBJ1-2): KAGVTQTPRYLIKTRGQQVTLSCSPISGHRSVSWYQQTPGQGLQFLFEYFSETQRNKGNFPGRFSGRQFSNSRSEMNVSTLELGDSALYLCASSLELGGRDGYTFGSGTRLTVV.

The V and J genes are TRBV27 and TRBJ2-2, with 8 bases identical to TRBD1. The junction had 14 bases not matched to a gene; V was cut back by 6 bases and J by 2 bases. The CDR3 has 18 amino acids. In germline, CDR1 is MNHEY, CDR2 SMNVEV (reference sequence). The CDR3 is CASSPLPGTGDNTGELFF. In nucleotides, the CDR3 is TGTGCCAGCAGCCCCCTGCCGGGGACAGGCGATAACACCGGGGAGCTGTTTTTT.

The CDR3 reads CASSRALAGAGDTQYF. CDR3 DNA sequence: TGTGCCAGCAGCCGAGCACTAGCGGGGGCTGGAGATACGCAGTATTTT. This chain links TRBV4-2 with TRBJ2-3; 11 nucleotides line up with TRBD2. CDR1 is LGHNA and CDR2 is YNFKEQ in the germline V gene. V shed 4 bases, J shed 5 bases, and the junction held 8 bases outside the gene matches. The CDR3 is made up of 16 amino acids.

About this clonotype itself: One junction end disagrees with the germline gene, perhaps due to a read error. The chain employs TRBV20-1 and TRBJ1-5; D unclear. The CDR3 sequence is 16 residues long. Germline V gives CDR1 DFQATT, CDR2 SNEGSKA (reference sequence). As DNA, the CDR3 is TGCAGTGCCAGAGATTCAGGAGTGTATAGCAATCAGCCCCAGCATTTT. Translation: CSARDSGVYSNQPQHF.

The J gene is TRBJ2-2, the V gene TRBV14; 10 nucleotides agree with TRBD1. Germline loops: CDR1 SGHDN, CDR2 FVKESK. The CDR3 extends over 16 amino acids. V gave up 1 base and J gave up 4 bases; unmatched junction bases: 3. CDR3 in DNA: TGTGCCAGCAGCCAAGGGGACAGGGGTTCCACCGGGGAGCTGTTTTTT. It is translated as CASSQGDRGSTGELFF.

CDR3 amino acids: CASSPSFDLRNYGYTF. In DNA form, the CDR3 reads TGCGCCAGCAGCCCCAGCTTCGATTTACGGAACTATGGCTACACCTTC. The chain has TRBV4-3 and TRBJ1-2; D is unclear. CDR3 length: 16 amino acids. Germline V gene data show CDR1 as LGHNA and CDR2 as YSLEER. Deletions cut 4 bases from V and 2 bases from J, with 17 bases between.

V and J are TRBV29-1 and TRBJ2-1; either TRBD1 or TRBD2 may fit D (6 bases each). Germline loops: CDR1 SQVTM, CDR2 ANQGSEA. Trimming removed 3 bases at V and 7 bases at J, with 16 bases between. This CDR3 has 14 amino acids. CDR3 in amino acids: CSVDDRRGTNEQFF. For the CDR3, the DNA is TGCAGCGTTGACGACAGGAGGGGCACAAATGAGCAGTTCTTC.

The rearrangement joins TRBV12-3 or TRBV12-4 to TRBJ2-2; D is possibly TRBD2 (5 bases). V dropped 3 bases and J dropped 4 bases, with 12 bases sitting between them. The CDR3 is made up of 15 amino acids. The CDR3 coding sequence is TGTGCCAGCAGTTTGTCTTCAACTAGCACCGGGGAGCTGTTTTTT. Amino acid sequence: CASSLSSTSTGELFF.

A single count supports this clonotype. The chain has TRBV28 and TRBJ1-5; no firm D call. The CDR3 is made up of 14 amino acids. The V gene's germline CDR1 is MDHEN and CDR2 SYDVKM. Trimming stripped 2 bases from V and 3 bases from J, with 8 bases between. In DNA, the CDR3 is TGTGCCAGCAGTTTACAGAACCTCAATCAGCCCCAGCATTTT. Its translation is CASSLQNLNQPQHF.

This clonotype was detected many times. V usage is TRBV7-2 and J usage is TRBJ1-2; D is unclear. The CDR3 sequence is 13 residues long. V was pared by 2 bases and J by 3 bases, with 7 bases between. Germline V lookup: CDR1 SGHTA, CDR2 FQGNSA. CDR3 protein: CASSLSKDYGYTF. The CDR3 DNA sequence: TGTGCCAGCAGCTTATCGAAGGACTATGGCTACACCTTC. The variable domain in full, completed from reference TRBV7-2 and TRBJ1-2, reads GAGVSQSPSNKVTEKGKDVELRCDPISGHTALYWYRQSLGQGLEFLIYFQGNSAPDKSGLPSDRFSAERTGGSVSTLTIQRTQQEDSAVYLCASSLSKDYGYTFGSGTRLTVV.